This T cell receptor beta chain was documented in a study of OX40 agonist ivuxolimab in advanced cancers. The method was immunoSEQ multiplex PCR; TCRdb's version includes in-frame clones alone and lacks a portion of them. The repertoire consists of about 50,000 clones, with roughly nine tenths occurring once and the leading ten covering roughly 6%. The CDR3 length is 15 residues. Germline V lookup: CDR1 WSHSY, CDR2 SAAADI. Trimming cost V 0 bases and J 6 bases, with 14 bases left between them. Sampling of blood occurred at baseline, cycle 4 day 1, and cycle 7 day 1. The sample holds one count of this clone.

This receptor was taken from an adult with an advanced solid tumor such as melanoma, head and neck, liver or kidney cancer. The V and J genes are TRBV10-2 and TRBJ1-2; the D gene is possibly TRBD1 (6 bases). The sequencing here drew on CD4+ or CD8+ T cells sorted from blood, taken in a trial of the OX40 agonist ivuxolimab. The CDR3 DNA follows: TGCGCCAGCAGTGAGTCGACAGGAGACGACAATGGCTACACCTTC. This encodes CASSESTGDDNGYTF.